The rows below give T cell receptor beta chains drawn from one sample of a study of blood T cell repertoires in COVID-19. Libraries were prepared by immunoSEQ multiplex PCR; TCRdb keeps only in-frame clonotypes and omits some of them. The sample has some 40,000 clones; about 82% are singletons. Sequencing was carried out using peripheral blood. These receptors were obtained from a man aged 55-75 years in a cohort sampled during active COVID-19. CDR3s leave out the opening cysteine and the closing phenylalanine or tryptophan.

j_gene | v_gene | CDR3aa
TRBJ2-4 | TRBV12-3/TRBV12-4 | ASSLGGKNIQY
TRBJ1-1 | TRBV5-5 | ASSLIDRGLTEAF
TRBJ2-7 | TRBV9 | ASSVRQGGYEQY
TRBJ2-1 | TRBV29-1 | SVAQGAANEQF
TRBJ1-5 | TRBV5-6 | ASSMGLNNQPQH
TRBJ2-1 | TRBV6-5 | ASSPPSGREGEQF
TRBJ2-5 | TRBV13 | ASSLGRRFQETQY
TRBJ2-7 | TRBV6-5 | ASKGGALEQY
TRBJ2-3 | TRBV11-3 | ASIRSGLGTDTQY
TRBJ2-2 | TRBV5-5 | ASSLANTGELF
TRBJ1-5 | TRBV27 | ASSFTKASNQPQH
TRBJ2-7 | TRBV3-1/TRBV3-2 | ASSQVPGPAYEQY
TRBJ1-3 | TRBV28 | ASRLGGAGNTIY